The 4 T cell receptor beta chains below all came from one sample that was sequenced in a study of T cell responses to AZD1222 COVID-19 vaccine. Assay: immunoSEQ multiplex PCR; the TCRdb copy retains only in-frame clones and omits some. The table records over 80,000 clones, about 89% of them present only once. Sample: peripheral blood, taken 28 days after the second AZD1222 dose. All receptors come from an adult who received the AZD1222 COVID-19 vaccine.

The chain links TRBV13 to TRBJ2-1, with D possibly matching TRBD2 (6 bases). The CDR3 is made up of 20 amino acids. With 0 bases removed from V and 1 base from J, the gap between germline ends came to 22 bases. The germline gives CDR1 PRHDT, CDR2 FYEKMQ (reference sequence). Here the CDR3 DNA reads TGTGCCAGCAGCTTAGGTGGTTCGGGGCGGGATCTCAGGTCCTACAATGAGCAGTTCTTC. Its protein product is CASSLGGSGRDLRSYNEQFF.

The chain joins TRBV5-8 to TRBJ1-2; D is perhaps TRBD1 (5 bases). Trimming removed 0 bases from V and 6 bases from J, with 18 bases in between. The germline gives CDR1 SGHTS, CDR2 YDEGEE. The CDR3 extends over 16 amino acids. The CDR3 sequence: CASSLGTGMAFDGYTF. Here the CDR3 DNA reads TGTGCCAGCAGCTTGGGTACAGGAATGGCTTTCGATGGCTACACCTTC.

The V gene is TRBV5-6, the J gene TRBJ1-2; D unresolved. CDR3 size: 16 residues. Trimming pared 4 bases from V and 3 bases from J, leaving 19 bases between. CDR1 is SGHDT, CDR2 YYEEEE, per germline. This chain's CDR3 is CASSQIMLGVDYGYTF. In DNA, the CDR3 is TGTGCCAGCAGCCAAATCATGCTGGGTGTGGACTATGGCTACACCTTC. The full variable domain, in which reference TRBV5-6 and TRBJ1-2 provide the parts outside the CDR3, is DAGVTQSPTHLIKTRGQQVTLRCSPKSGHDTVSWYQQALGQGPQFIFQYYEEEERQRGNFPDRFSGHQFPNYSSELNVNALLLGDSALYLCASSQIMLGVDYGYTFGSGTRLTVV.

CDR3 coding DNA: TGTGCCAGCAGTCTGGCCGGGGGTGGGAATTCACCCCTCCACTTT. This translates into CASSLAGGGNSPLHF. The V gene is TRBV5-4, the J gene TRBJ1-6, with D tentatively TRBD1 (5 bases). V was trimmed by 5 bases and J by 7 bases, leaving 16 bases between them. The length of the CDR3 is 15 residues. From germline, CDR1 is SGHNT and CDR2 YYREEE (reference sequence). Supplemented by reference TRBV5-4 and TRBJ1-6, the full variable domain reads ETGVTQSPTHLIKTRGQQVTLRCSSQSGHNTVSWYQQALGQGPQFIFQYYREEENGRGNFPPRFSGLQFPNYSSELNVNALELDDSALYLCASSLAGGGNSPLHFGNGTRLTVT.